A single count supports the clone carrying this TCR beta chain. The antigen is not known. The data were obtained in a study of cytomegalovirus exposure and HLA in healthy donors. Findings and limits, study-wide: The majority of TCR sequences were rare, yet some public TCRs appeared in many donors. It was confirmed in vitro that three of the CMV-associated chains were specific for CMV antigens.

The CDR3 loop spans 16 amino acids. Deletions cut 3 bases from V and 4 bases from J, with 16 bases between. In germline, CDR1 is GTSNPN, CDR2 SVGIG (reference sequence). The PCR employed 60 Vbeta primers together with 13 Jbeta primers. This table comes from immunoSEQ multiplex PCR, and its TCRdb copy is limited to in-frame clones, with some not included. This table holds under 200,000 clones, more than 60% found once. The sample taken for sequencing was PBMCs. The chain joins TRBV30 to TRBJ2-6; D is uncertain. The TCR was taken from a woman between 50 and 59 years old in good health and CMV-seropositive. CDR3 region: CAWSLLRSRGANVLTF. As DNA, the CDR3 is TGTGCCTGGAGCCTTCTTAGAAGTCGAGGGGCCAACGTCCTGACTTTC.